This T cell receptor (beta chain) was profiled in a study of T-cell reconstitution after alpha-beta-depleted transplantation in children. A note on this clonotype: Its antigen is not known.

Study-level findings and limits: Reported findings indicate that, about two months after transplant, alpha-beta T cells came from several hundred expanded clones, which were derived from non-depleted graft cells. Hyperexpanded clones declined; after one year, newly produced T cells mostly supplied diversity. Diversity of TCRbeta at day 60 was high in some patients, arising from surviving recipient T cells and thymic progenitors.

TCRbeta library preparation incorporated unique molecular identifiers. TCRdb re-called the PCR reads with MiXCR, one entry per CDR3 protein. The table has about 980,000 distinct CDR3 sequences, about 26% seen once. The V end lost 2 bases, the J end lost 0 bases, and 11 bases lay between the germline ends. Per germline, CDR1 SGHDT and CDR2 YYEEEE. The CDR3 has 15 residues. The rearrangement links TRBV5-6 to TRBJ1-1; D is unclear. The clonotype originates from a boy in the first two years of life who had a stem cell transplant for SCID, so the T cells may come from the graft donor. Sample: PBMCs, mostly from graft donor cells, taken 360 days after TCRalphabeta/CD19-depleted stem cell transplant. The CDR3 loop reads CASSFRQTVNTEAFF. CDR3 sequence (DNA): TGTGCCAGCAGCTTTCGCCAAACAGTGAACACTGAAGCTTTCTTT.